This TCR beta chain was sequenced in a study of Graves' ophthalmopathy and Graves' hyperthyroidism. This clonotype was recorded at least ten times. The CDR3 is made up of 14 amino acids. The V and J ends lost 4 bases and 2 bases respectively, with 15 bases between them. Germline CDR1 is SQVTM and CDR2 is ANQGSEA. RNA transcripts provided the template for amplifying TCR beta CDR3 regions. The library came from an HTBI-primed first-round RT-PCR and a second-round multiplex PCR. Using its own MiXCR run on the multiplex PCR reads, TCRdb lists one record per CDR3 protein. Of some 240,000 distinct CDR3 sequences listed, 45% are singletons.

This receptor was identified in an adult man with Graves' ophthalmopathy. This sequence joins TRBV29-1 and TRBJ2-7, with D perhaps TRBD2 (6 bases). The specimen was peripheral blood. The CDR3 bases are TGCAGCGTTGGGAGGGGAACTAGGGCCTACGAGCAGTACTTC. It is translated as CSVGRGTRAYEQYF.